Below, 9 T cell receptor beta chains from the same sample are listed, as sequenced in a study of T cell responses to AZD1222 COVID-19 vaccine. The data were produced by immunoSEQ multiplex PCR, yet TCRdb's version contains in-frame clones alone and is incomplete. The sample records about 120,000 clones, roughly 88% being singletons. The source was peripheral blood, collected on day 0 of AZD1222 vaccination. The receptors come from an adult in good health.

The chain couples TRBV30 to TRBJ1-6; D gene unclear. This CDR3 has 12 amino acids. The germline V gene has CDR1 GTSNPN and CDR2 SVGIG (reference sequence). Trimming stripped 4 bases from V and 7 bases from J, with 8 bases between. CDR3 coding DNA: TGTGCCTGGACCAGAACGAATTCACCCCTCCACTTT. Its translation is CAWTRTNSPLHF.

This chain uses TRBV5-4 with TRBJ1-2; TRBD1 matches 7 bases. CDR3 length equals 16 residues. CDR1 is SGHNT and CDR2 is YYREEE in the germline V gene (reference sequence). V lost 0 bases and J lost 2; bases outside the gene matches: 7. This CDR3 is CASSLGETGSNYGYTF. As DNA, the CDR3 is TGTGCCAGCAGCTTGGGAGAGACAGGGTCAAACTATGGCTACACCTTC.

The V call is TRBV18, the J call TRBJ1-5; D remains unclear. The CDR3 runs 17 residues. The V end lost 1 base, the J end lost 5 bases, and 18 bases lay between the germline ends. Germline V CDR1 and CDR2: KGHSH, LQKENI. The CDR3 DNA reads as TGTGCCAGCTCACCACGGAGCCACACCGGCGGGGATCAGCCCCAGCATTTT. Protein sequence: CASSPRSHTGGDQPQHF.

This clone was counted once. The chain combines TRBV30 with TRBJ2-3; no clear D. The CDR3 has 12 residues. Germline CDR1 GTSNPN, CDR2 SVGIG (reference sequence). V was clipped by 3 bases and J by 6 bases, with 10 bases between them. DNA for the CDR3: TGTGCCTGGAGCGCCCGATCGGATACGCAGTATTTT. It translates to CAWSARSDTQYF.

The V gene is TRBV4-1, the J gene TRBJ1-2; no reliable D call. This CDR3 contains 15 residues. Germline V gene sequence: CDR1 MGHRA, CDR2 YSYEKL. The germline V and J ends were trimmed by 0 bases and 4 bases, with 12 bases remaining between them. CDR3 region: CASSQEYSASYGYTF. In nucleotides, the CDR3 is TGCGCCAGCAGCCAAGAATATTCGGCCTCCTATGGCTACACCTTC.

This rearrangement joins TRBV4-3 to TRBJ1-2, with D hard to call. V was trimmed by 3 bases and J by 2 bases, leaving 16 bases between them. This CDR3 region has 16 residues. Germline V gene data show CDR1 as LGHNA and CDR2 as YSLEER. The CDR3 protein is CASSHLGSKRNYGYTF. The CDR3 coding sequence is TGCGCCAGCAGCCACCTGGGGTCCAAGCGAAACTATGGCTACACCTTC.

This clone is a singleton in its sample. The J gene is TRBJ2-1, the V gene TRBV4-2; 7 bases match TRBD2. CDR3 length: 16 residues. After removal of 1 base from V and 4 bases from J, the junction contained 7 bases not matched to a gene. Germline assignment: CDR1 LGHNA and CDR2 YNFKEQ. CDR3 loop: CASSQVSGGTYNEQFF. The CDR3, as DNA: TGTGCCAGCAGCCAAGTCTCCGGGGGGACTTACAATGAGCAGTTCTTC.

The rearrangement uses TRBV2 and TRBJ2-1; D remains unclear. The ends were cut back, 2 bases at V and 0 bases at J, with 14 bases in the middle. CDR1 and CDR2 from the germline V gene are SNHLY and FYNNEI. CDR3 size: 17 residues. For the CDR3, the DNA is TGTGCCAGCAGTGAAATCCCGCAGGAGAGCTCCTACAATGAGCAGTTCTTC. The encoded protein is CASSEIPQESSYNEQFF.

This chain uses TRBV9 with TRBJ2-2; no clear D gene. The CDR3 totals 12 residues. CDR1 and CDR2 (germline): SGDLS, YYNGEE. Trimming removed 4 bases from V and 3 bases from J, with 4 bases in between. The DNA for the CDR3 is TGTGCCAGCAGCCCCCACACCGGGGAGCTGTTTTTT. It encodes CASSPHTGELFF.